This T cell receptor beta chain was recovered during a study of shared clonotypes between healthy human individuals. General study findings and limits: Generally, estimated richness proved larger in naive subsets than it did in memory subsets.

With regard to this clone: The antigen is unknown.

Every donor was a Caucasian adult from Nashville, Tennessee. The CDR3 extends over 13 amino acids. V was shortened by 0 bases and J by 7 bases, with 9 bases between the two germline ends. The V gene's germline CDR1 is LGHNA and CDR2 YSLEER. The table came from immunoSEQ multiplex PCR; TCRdb's copy has only in-frame clones and leaves some out. The sample shows about 2.5 million clones, about 90% of them seen only once. The material sequenced was naive CD4+ T cells from PBMCs. Subset noted: CD45RA+ positively selected. The chain combines TRBV4-3 with TRBJ1-2; D unclear. The sequence was obtained from a man aged 18 to 29 in good health. Some clones in this sample may be carry-over from other donors' samples. The CDR3 reads CASSQEGGIGYTF. Here the CDR3 DNA reads TGCGCCAGCAGCCAAGAGGGAGGGATTGGCTACACCTTC.